This TCR beta chain was retrieved from a study of T cells in localized non-small cell lung cancer. Notes on the study in general: Adjacent uninvolved lung had the highest clonality, suggesting focused antigen responses.

Germline loops: CDR1 DFQATT, CDR2 SNEGSKA (reference sequence). Trimming cost V 5 bases and J 9 bases, with 11 bases left between them. The CDR3 loop spans 11 amino acids. This clone was found once. Antigen specificity is unknown. Here immunoSEQ multiplex PCR was the method, and the copy in TCRdb shows in-frame clones only, minus some. The data contain about 39,000 clones, roughly 77% of them singletons. The rearrangement uses TRBV20-1 and TRBJ2-1; D possibly corresponds to TRBD2 (6 bases). The TCR originated in a woman aged 40-70 years with stage II squamous cell lung carcinoma. The sequencing used PBMCs, collected before any cancer treatment. Written as DNA, the CDR3 is TGCAGTGCTGAACCGGGACTTGAGCAGTTCTTC. Encoded protein: CSAEPGLEQFF.